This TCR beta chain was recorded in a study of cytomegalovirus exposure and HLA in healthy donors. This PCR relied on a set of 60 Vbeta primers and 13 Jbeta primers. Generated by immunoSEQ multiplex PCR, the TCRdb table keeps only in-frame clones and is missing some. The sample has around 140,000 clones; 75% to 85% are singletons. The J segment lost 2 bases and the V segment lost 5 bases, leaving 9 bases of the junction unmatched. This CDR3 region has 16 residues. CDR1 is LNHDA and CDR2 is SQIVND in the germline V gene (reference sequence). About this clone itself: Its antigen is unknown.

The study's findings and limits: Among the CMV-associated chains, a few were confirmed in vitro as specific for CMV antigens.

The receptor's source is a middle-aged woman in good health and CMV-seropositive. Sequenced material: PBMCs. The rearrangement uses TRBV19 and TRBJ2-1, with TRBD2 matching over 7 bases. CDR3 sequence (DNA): TGTGCCAGTAGTTCGGGGGGAGGGAGGGCCTACAATGAGCAGTTCTTC. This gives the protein CASSSGGGRAYNEQFF.